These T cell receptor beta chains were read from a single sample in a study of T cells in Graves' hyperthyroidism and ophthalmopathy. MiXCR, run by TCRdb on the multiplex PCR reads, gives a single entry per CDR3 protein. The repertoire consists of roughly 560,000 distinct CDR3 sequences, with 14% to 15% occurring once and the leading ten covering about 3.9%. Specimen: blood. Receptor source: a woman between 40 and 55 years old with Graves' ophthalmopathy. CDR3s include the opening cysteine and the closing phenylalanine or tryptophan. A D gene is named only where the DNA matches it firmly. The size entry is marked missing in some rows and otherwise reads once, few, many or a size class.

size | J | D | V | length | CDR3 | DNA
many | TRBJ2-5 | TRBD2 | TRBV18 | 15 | CASSPRAGGQETQYF | TGTGCCAGCTCACCACGGGCGGGAGGGCAAGAGACCCAGTACTTC
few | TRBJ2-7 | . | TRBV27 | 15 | CASSSLAGLSSEQYF | TGTGCCAGCAGTTCCCTGGCAGGACTCTCCTCCGAGCAGTACTTC
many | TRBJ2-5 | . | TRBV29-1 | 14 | CSVQPVDLGETQYF | TGCAGCGTCCAACCGGTGGACTTAGGGGAGACCCAGTACTTC
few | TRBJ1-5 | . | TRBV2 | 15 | CASSEEGVRGQPQHF | TGTGCCAGCAGTGAAGAGGGGGTCCGTGGTCAGCCCCAGCATTTT
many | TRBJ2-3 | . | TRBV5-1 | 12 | CASSLVSNTQYF | TGCGCCAGCAGCTTGGTGTCAAATACGCAGTATTTT
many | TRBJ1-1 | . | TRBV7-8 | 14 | CASSLRREDTEAFF | TGTGCCAGCAGTCTCCGCAGGGAAGACACTGAAGCTTTCTTT
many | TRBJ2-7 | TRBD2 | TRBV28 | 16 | CASSLSHSGRAYEQYF | TGTGCCAGCAGTTTATCCCATAGCGGGAGGGCTTACGAGCAGTACTTC
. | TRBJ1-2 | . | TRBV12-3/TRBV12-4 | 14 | CASSRAGQGTGYTF | TGTGCCAGCAGCCGCGCCGGTCAGGGGACCGGCTACACCTTC
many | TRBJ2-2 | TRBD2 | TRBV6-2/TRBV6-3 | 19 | CASSPRRGLAGANTGELFF | TGTGCCAGCAGTCCGCGAAGGGGACTAGCGGGAGCAAACACCGGGGAGCTGTTTTTT
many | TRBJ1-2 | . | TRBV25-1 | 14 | CASRPGDPGNGYTF | TGTGCCAGCAGGCCCGGGGATCCAGGCAATGGCTACACCTTC
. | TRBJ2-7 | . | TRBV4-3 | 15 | CASSLSQGPLGEQYF | TGCGCCAGCAGCCTATCCCAAGGACCGCTAGGAGAACAGTACTTC
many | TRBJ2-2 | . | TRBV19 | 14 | CASMRERSTGELFF | TGTGCCAGTATGAGGGAGAGGAGCACCGGGGAGCTGTTTTTT
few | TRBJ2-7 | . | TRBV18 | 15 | CASSPSQGNGYEQYF | TGTGCCAGCTCACCAAGTCAGGGAAATGGTTACGAGCAGTACTTC
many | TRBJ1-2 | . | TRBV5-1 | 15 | CASSLGAWGAHGYTF | TGCGCCAGCAGCTTGGGGGCTTGGGGGGCGCATGGCTACACCTTC
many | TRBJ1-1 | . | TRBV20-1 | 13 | CSASYLGDTEAFF | TGCAGTGCTAGTTACCTAGGCGACACTGAAGCTTTCTTT
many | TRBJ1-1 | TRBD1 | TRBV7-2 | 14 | CASTQTGLNTEAFF | TGTGCCAGCACCCAGACAGGGCTGAACACTGAAGCTTTCTTT
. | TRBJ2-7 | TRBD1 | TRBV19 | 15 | CASSQTTGAHYEQYF | TGTGCCAGTAGTCAAACGACAGGGGCCCACTACGAGCAGTACTTC
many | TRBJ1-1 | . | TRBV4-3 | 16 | CASSQQAVVLNTEAFF | TGCGCCAGCAGCCAGCAGGCCGTTGTATTGAACACTGAAGCTTTCTTT
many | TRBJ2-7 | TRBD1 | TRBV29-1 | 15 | CSVEFPGGVSYEQYF | TGCAGCGTTGAGTTCCCAGGGGGCGTAAGTTACGAGCAGTACTTC
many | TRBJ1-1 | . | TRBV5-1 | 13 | CASSLGMNTEAFF | TGTGCCAGCAGTTTGGGCATGAACACTGAAGCTTTCTTT
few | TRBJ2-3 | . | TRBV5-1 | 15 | CASSRPGGGTDTQYF | TGCGCCAGCAGCCGCCCAGGAGGGGGTACAGATACGCAGTATTTT
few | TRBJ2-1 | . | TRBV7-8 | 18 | CASSLETFGTMGYNEQFF | TGTGCCAGCAGCTTAGAAACCTTCGGGACCATGGGCTACAATGAGCAGTTCTTC
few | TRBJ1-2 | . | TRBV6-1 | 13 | CASREQEDYGYTF | TGTGCCAGCAGAGAACAGGAGGACTATGGCTACACCTTC
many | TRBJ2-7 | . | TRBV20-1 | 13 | CSARTGGSYEQYF | TGCAGTGCTCGTACCGGGGGATCCTACGAGCAGTACTTC
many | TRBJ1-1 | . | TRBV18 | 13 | CASSPPGDLKAFF | TGTGCCAGCTCACCACCGGGGGATTTGAAGGCTTTCTTT
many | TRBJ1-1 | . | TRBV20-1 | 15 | CSARDLARANTEAFF | TGCAGTGCTAGAGATCTGGCCAGGGCGAACACTGAAGCTTTCTTT
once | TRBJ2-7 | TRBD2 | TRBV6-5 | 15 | CASSYIIAGAVEQYF | TGTGCCAGCAGTTACATCATAGCGGGAGCAGTTGAGCAGTACTTC
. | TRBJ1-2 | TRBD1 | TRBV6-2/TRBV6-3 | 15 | CASSYSSRGNYGYTF | TGTGCCAGCAGTTACTCGAGCAGGGGGAACTATGGCTACACCTTC
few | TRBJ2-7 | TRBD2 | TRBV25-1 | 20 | CATLTVVSGRSEWVLYEQYF | TGTGCCACCCTGACCGTCGTCAGCGGGAGGTCCGAATGGGTTTTGTACGAGCAGTACTTC
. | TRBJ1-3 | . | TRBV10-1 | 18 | CASSVGDQGVQSGNTIYF | TGCGCCAGCAGTGTTGGCGATCAGGGAGTTCAATCTGGAAACACCATATATTTT
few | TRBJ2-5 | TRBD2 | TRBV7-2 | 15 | CASSSSSGRTETQYF | TGTGCCAGCAGCTCCTCAAGCGGGAGGACTGAGACCCAGTACTTC
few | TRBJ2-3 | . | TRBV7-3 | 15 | CASSPTGSVTDTQYF | TGTGCCAGCAGCCCCACCGGGTCGGTAACAGATACGCAGTATTTT
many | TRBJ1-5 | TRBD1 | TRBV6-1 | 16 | CATLGQARLSNQPQHF | TGTGCCACGTTGGGACAGGCCCGTCTTAGCAATCAGCCCCAGCATTTT
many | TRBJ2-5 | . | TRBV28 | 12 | CASGRSQETQYF | TGTGCCAGCGGACGGTCTCAGGAGACCCAGTACTTC
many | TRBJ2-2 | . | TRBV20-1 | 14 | CSARVDRGTGELFF | TGCAGTGCTAGAGTGGACCGAGGGACCGGGGAGCTGTTTTTT
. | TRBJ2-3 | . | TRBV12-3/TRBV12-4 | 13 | CAGSSLYGDTQYF | TGTGCCGGCAGTTCCCTCTATGGGGATACGCAGTATTTT
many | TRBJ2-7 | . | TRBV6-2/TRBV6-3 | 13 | CASTSDSAYEQYF | TGTGCCAGCACCAGTGACAGCGCCTACGAGCAGTACTTC
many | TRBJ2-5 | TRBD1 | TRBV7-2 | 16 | CASSLLSGRGIKDQYF | TGTGCCAGCAGCCTCCTGTCGGGCAGGGGGATCAAGGACCAGTACTTC
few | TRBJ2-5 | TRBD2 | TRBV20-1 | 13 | CSASTPGGETQYF | TGCAGTGCTAGTACTCCGGGAGGAGAGACCCAGTACTTC
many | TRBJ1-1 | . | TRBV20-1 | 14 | CSASTFGGWTEAFF | TGCAGTGCTAGCACCTTTGGGGGATGGACTGAAGCTTTCTTT
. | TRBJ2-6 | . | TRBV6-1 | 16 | CAGSVPRVPGANVPTF | TGTGCTGGCAGTGTCCCCCGGGTCCCCGGGGCCAACGTCCCGACTTTC
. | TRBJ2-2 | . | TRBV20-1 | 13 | CSARRTGTGELFF | TGCAGTGCTAGACGCACGGGGACCGGGGAGCTGTTTTTT
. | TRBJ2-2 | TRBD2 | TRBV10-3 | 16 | CAISGYSGRETGELFF | TGTGCCATCAGTGGGTATAGCGGGAGAGAAACCGGGGAGCTGTTTTTT
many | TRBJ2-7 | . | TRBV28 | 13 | CASSPGPGYEQYF | TGTGCCAGCAGTCCCGGACCAGGCTACGAGCAGTACTTC
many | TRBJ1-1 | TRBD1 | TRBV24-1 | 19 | CATSVRDREVGTGGTEAFF | TGTGCCACCAGTGTCCGAGACAGGGAAGTTGGGACCGGGGGCACTGAAGCTTTCTTT
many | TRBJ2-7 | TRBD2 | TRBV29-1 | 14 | CSARVAGKAYEQYF | TGCAGCGCCCGAGTAGCGGGAAAGGCCTACGAGCAGTACTTC
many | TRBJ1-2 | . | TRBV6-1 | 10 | CASSEGGYTF | TGTGCCAGCAGTGAAGGTGGCTACACCTTC
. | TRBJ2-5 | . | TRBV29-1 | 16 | CSVDGARLDIQETQYF | TGCAGCGTTGACGGGGCCCGACTAGACATCCAAGAGACCCAGTACTTC
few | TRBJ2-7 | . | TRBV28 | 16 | CASSYTSGRGPLEQYF | TGTGCCAGCAGCTATACGTCCGGGAGAGGCCCGTTGGAGCAGTACTTC
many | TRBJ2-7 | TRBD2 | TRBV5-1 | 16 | CASSLGTSGRYNEQYF | TGCGCCAGCAGCTTAGGGACTAGCGGGAGATATAACGAGCAGTACTTC
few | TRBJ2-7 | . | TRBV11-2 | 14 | CASSLGDTYYEQYF | TGTGCCAGCAGCTTAGGGGACACTTACTACGAGCAGTACTTC